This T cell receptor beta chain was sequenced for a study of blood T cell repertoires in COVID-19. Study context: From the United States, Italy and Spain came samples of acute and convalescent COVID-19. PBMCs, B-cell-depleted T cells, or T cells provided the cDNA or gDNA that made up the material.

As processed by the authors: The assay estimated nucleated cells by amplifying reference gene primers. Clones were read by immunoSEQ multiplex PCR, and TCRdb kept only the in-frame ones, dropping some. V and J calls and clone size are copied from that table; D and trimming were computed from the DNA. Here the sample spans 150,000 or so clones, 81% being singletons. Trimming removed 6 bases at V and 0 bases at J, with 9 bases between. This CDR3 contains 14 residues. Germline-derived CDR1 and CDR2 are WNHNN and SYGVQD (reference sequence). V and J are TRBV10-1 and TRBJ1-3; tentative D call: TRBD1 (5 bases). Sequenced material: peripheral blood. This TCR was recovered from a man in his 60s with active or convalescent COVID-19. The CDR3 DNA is TGCGCCAGCAGCCAGACAGTCTCTGGAAACACCATATATTTT. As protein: CASSQTVSGNTIYF.